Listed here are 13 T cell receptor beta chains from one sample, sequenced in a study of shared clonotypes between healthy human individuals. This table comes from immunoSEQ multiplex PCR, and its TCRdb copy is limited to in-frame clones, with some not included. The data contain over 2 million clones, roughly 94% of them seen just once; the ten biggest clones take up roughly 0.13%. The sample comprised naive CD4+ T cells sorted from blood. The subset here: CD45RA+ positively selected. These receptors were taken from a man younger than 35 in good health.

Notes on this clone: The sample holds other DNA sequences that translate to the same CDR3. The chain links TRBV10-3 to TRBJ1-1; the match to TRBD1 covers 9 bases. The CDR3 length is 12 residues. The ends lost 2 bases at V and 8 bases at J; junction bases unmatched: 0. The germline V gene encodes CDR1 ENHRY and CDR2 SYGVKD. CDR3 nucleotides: TGTGCCATCAGTGAGGGGACAGGGGAAGCTTTCTTT. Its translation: CAISEGTGEAFF.

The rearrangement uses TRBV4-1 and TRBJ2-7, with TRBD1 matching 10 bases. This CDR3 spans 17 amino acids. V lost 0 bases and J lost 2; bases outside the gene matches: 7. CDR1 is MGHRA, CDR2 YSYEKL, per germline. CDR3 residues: CASSQEGIGQGAYEQYF. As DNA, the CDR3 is TGCGCCAGCAGCCAAGAAGGTATAGGACAGGGGGCCTACGAGCAGTACTTC.

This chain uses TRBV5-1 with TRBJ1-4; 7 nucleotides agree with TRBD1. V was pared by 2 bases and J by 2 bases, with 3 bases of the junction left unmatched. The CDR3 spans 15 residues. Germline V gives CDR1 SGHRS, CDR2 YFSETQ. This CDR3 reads CASSLSTGTNEKLFF. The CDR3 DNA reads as TGCGCCAGCAGCTTATCGACAGGGACTAATGAAAAACTGTTTTTT.

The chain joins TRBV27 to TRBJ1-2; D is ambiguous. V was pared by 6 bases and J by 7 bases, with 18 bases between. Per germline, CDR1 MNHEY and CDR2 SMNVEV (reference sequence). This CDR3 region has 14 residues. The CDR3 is CASSLGGSESGYTF. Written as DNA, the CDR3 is TGTGCCAGCAGCCTGGGAGGGTCTGAGAGTGGCTACACCTTC.

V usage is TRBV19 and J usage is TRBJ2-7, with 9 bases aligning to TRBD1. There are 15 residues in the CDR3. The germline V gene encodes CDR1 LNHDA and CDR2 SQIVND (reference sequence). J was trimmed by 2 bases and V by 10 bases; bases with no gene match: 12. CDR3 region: CATSSGTGNTYEQYF. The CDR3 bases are TGTGCCACCTCATCCGGGACAGGGAATACCTACGAGCAGTACTTC.

CDR3 sequence reads: CASSSGTASYSNQPQHF. The CDR3 nucleotides are TGCGCCAGCAGCTCCGGGACAGCCTCCTATAGCAATCAGCCCCAGCATTTT. V is TRBV4-1 and J is TRBJ1-5; TRBD1 agrees at 7 bases. CDR1 is MGHRA and CDR2 is YSYEKL in the germline V gene. The CDR3 is 17 residues long. V lost 5 bases and J lost 0; bases outside the gene matches: 10.

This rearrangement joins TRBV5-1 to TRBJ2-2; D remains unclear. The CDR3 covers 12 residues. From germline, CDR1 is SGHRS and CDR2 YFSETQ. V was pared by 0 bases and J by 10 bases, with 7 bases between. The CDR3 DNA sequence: TGCGCCAGCAGCTTGGTTAGGGAGGAGCTGTTTTTT. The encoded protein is CASSLVREELFF. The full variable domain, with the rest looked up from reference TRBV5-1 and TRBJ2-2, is KAGVTQTPRYLIKTRGQQVTLSCSPISGHRSVSWYQQTPGQGLQFLFEYFSETQRNKGNFPGRFSGRQFSNSRSEMNVSTLELGDSALYLCASSLVREELFFGEGSRLTVL.

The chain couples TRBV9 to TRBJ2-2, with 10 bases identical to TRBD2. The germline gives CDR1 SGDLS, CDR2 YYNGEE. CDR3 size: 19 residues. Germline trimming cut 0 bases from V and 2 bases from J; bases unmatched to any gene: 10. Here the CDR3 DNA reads TGTGCCAGCAGCGTAGCAACTAGCGGGAACCTCATAAACACCGGGGAGCTGTTTTTT. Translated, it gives CASSVATSGNLINTGELFF.

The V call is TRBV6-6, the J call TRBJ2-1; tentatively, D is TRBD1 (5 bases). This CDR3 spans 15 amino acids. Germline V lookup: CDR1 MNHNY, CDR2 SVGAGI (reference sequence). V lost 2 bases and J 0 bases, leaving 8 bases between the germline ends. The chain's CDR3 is CASSYGAYSYNEQFF. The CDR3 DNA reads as TGTGCCAGCAGTTACGGGGCTTACTCCTACAATGAGCAGTTCTTC.

The chain's CDR3 is CASSTSSYEQYF. The CDR3 DNA reads TGTGCCAGCAGTACTAGCTCCTACGAGCAGTACTTC. V usage is TRBV6-6 and J usage is TRBJ2-7; D is perhaps TRBD2 (5 bases). CDR1 and CDR2 from the germline V gene are MNHNY and SVGAGI (reference sequence). V lost 5 bases, J lost 0 bases, and 5 bases lay in between. The CDR3 covers 12 residues.

CDR3 nucleotide sequence: TGTGCCAGTAGTGGGAACATGAACACTGAAGCTTTCTTT. Amino acids: CASSGNMNTEAFF. The V and J genes are TRBV19 and TRBJ1-1; no clear D. The V and J ends lost 5 bases and 0 bases respectively, with 7 bases between them. Germline CDR1 reads LNHDA; CDR2 reads SQIVND (reference sequence). The CDR3 runs to 13 residues.

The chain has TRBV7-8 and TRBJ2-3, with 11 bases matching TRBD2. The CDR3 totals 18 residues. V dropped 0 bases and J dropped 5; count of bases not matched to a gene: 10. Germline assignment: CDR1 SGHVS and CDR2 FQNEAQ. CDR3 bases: TGTGCCAGCAGCTTAGCACCGGGACTAGCGGAGTGGAAAGATACGCAGTATTTT. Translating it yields CASSLAPGLAEWKDTQYF.

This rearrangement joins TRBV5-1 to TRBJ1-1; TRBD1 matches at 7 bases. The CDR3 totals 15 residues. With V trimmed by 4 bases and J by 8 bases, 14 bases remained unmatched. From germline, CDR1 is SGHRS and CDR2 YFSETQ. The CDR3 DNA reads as TGCGCCAGCAGCATGTACGGCAGGGGGGAACTGGAAGCTTTCTTT. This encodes CASSMYGRGELEAFF.